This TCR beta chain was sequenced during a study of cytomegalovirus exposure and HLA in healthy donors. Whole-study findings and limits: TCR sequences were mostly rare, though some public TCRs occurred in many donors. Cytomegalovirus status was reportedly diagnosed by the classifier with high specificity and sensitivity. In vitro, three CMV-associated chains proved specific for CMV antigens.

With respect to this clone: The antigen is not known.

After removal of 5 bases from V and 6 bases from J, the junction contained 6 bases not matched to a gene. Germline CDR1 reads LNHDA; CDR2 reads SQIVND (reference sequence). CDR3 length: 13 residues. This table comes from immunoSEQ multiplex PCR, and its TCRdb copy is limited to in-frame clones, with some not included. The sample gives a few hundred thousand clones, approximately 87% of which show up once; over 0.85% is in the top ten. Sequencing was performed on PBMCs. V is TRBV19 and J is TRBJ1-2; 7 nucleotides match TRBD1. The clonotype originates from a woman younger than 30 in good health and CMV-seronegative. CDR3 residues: CASSVGQVNGYTF. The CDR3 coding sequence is TGTGCCAGTAGTGTCGGACAGGTGAATGGCTACACCTTC.